The 24 T cell receptor beta chains in this list originate from one sample, sequenced in a study of blood T cell repertoires in COVID-19. Assay: immunoSEQ multiplex PCR; the TCRdb copy retains only in-frame clones and omits some. The table has 250,000 to 350,000 clones, 70% to 90% seen once. The sample comprised peripheral blood. The origin of the receptors is a woman in her forties or fifties who had recovered from COVID-19.

This clone occurred once. The chain carries TRBV10-3 and TRBJ1-1; D is ambiguous. The germline CDR1 and CDR2 sequences are ENHRY and SYGVKD. Trimming shortened V by 1 base and J by 1 base, and 7 bases separated the two germline ends. The CDR3 has 14 amino acids. The CDR3 is CAISEYGQNTEAFF. The CDR3 nucleotides read TGTGCCATCAGTGAGTATGGGCAGAACACTGAAGCTTTCTTT.

The chain combines TRBV29-1 with TRBJ1-5; possibly TRBD1 for D (6 bases). The V gene's germline CDR1 is SQVTM and CDR2 ANQGSEA. The V end lost 4 bases, the J end lost 6 bases, and 10 bases lay between the germline ends. The CDR3 has 12 residues. The CDR3 DNA is TGCAGCGTTGTGGACAGAGGTCAGCCCCAGCATTTT. This codes for CSVVDRGQPQHF.

The chain has TRBV5-1 and TRBJ2-1; 7 nucleotides agree with TRBD1. J lost 2 bases, V lost 3 bases, and 5 bases had no gene match. The CDR3 has 15 residues. Germline-derived CDR1 and CDR2 are SGHRS and YFSETQ. In DNA form, the CDR3 reads TGCGCCAGCAGCTCGGACAGGCCCACCTACAATGAGCAGTTCTTC. Its protein is CASSSDRPTYNEQFF.

J is TRBJ2-1 and V is TRBV11-1; weak D call: TRBD1 (6 bases). Germline V gives CDR1 SGHAT, CDR2 FQDESV (reference sequence). V gave up 8 bases and J gave up 9 bases, with 17 bases separating them. This CDR3 has 13 amino acids. The CDR3 sequence: CASSAGDRSEQFF. Written as DNA, the CDR3 is TGTGCCAGCTCGGCAGGGGATCGTAGTGAGCAGTTCTTC.

The V call is TRBV18, the J call TRBJ2-2, with D maybe TRBD1 (6 bases). Between the trimmed V and J ends, which lost 3 bases and 2 bases, there was a span of 13 bases. Germline V gives CDR1 KGHSH, CDR2 LQKENI. The CDR3 runs to 16 residues. In DNA form, the CDR3 reads TGTGCCAGCTCACCTCTAAACAGGGAAAACACCGGGGAGCTGTTTTTT. As protein: CASSPLNRENTGELFF.

The rearrangement uses TRBV30 and TRBJ1-1; TRBD1 might be the D (5 bases). Germline CDR1 and CDR2: GTSNPN and SVGIG (reference sequence). V was shortened by 3 bases and J by 4 bases, with 18 bases between the two germline ends. This CDR3 has 15 amino acids. CDR3 amino acids: CAWRVWGRDGTEAFF. In DNA, the CDR3 is TGTGCCTGGAGGGTGTGGGGGAGGGACGGCACTGAAGCTTTCTTT.

Only one count was recorded for this clone. The chain carries TRBV28 and TRBJ1-3; D gene uncertain. The CDR3 covers 13 residues. Between the trimmed V and J ends, which lost 9 bases and 4 bases, there was a span of 13 bases. Germline lookup yields CDR1 MDHEN and CDR2 SYDVKM. The DNA of the CDR3 is TGTGCCAGTCAGGTAGCGGGGGGAAACACCATATATTTT. This gives the protein CASQVAGGNTIYF.

The chain recombines TRBV5-1 with TRBJ1-4; 9 nucleotides agree with TRBD1. This CDR3 contains 16 residues. The V gene end was trimmed by 2 bases and the J gene end by 1 base; junction bases not matched to a gene: 3. CDR1 is SGHRS and CDR2 is YFSETQ in the germline V gene. CDR3 residues: CASSFTGGGTNEKLFF. The CDR3 bases are TGCGCCAGCAGCTTCACAGGGGGCGGAACTAATGAAAAACTGTTTTTT.

The chain has TRBV7-2 and TRBJ1-3; D remains unclear. Germline CDR1 reads SGHTA; CDR2 reads FQGNSA. Deletions cut 2 bases from V and 4 bases from J, with 3 bases between. The CDR3 covers 12 residues. In DNA, the CDR3 is TGTGCCAGCAGCTTACTCGGAAACACCATATATTTT. Translated: CASSLLGNTIYF.

J is TRBJ2-7 and V is TRBV19, with D maybe TRBD2 (6 bases). CDR3 length equals 15 residues. V lost 3 bases, J lost 3 bases, and 15 bases lay in between. Germline assignment: CDR1 LNHDA and CDR2 SQIVND (reference sequence). The CDR3 protein is CASSIRRGILYEQYF. The CDR3 coding sequence is TGTGCCAGTAGTATTAGGAGGGGCATACTCTACGAGCAGTACTTC.

The CDR3 bases are TGTGCCAGCAGCCCAGGACAGGGAAGGTACGAGCAGTACTTC. Its translation is CASSPGQGRYEQYF. V usage is TRBV3-1 (or the pseudogene TRBV3-2) and J usage is TRBJ2-7, with 8 bases identical to TRBD1. V dropped 4 bases and J dropped 4; count of bases not matched to a gene: 6. Germline V lookup: CDR1 LGHDT, CDR2 YNNKEL (reference sequence). CDR3 length: 14 residues.

The chain employs TRBV14 and TRBJ1-1; no reliable D call. V gave up 8 bases and J gave up 0 bases, with 10 bases separating them. This CDR3 is built from 13 residues. Germline V gene sequence: CDR1 SGHDN, CDR2 FVKESK. CDR3 loop: CASSRGMNTEAFF. The CDR3 nucleotides read TGTGCCAGCTCCCGTGGCATGAACACTGAAGCTTTCTTT.

Here the CDR3 reads CASSLWDRAETQYF. CDR3 coding DNA: TGTGCCAGCAGTCTTTGGGACAGGGCAGAGACCCAGTACTTC. This rearrangement joins TRBV28 to TRBJ2-5; the match to TRBD1 covers 9 bases. CDR1 MDHEN and CDR2 SYDVKM come from the germline V gene. Losses at the gene ends were 5 bases for V and 4 bases for J; bases not matched to a gene: 5. The CDR3 has 14 residues.

The chain is built from TRBV27 and TRBJ2-7; tentatively, D is TRBD1 (6 bases). The CDR3 loop spans 14 amino acids. Looked up from germline, CDR1 is MNHEY and CDR2 is SMNVEV (reference sequence). Trimming cost V 6 bases and J 3 bases, with 15 bases left between them. The CDR3 sequence: CASSTDRGSYEQYF. CDR3 in DNA: TGTGCCAGCAGCACGGACAGAGGGAGCTACGAGCAGTACTTC.

This clone was recorded a few times. The gene calls are TRBV7-2 and TRBJ2-7; 10 nucleotides match TRBD2. The CDR3 sequence is 16 residues long. The ends lost 2 bases at V and 0 bases at J; junction bases unmatched: 4. CDR1 is SGHTA and CDR2 is FQGNSA in the germline V gene. The CDR3 loop reads CASSLTSGTDSYEQYF. In DNA form, the CDR3 reads TGTGCCAGCAGCTTAACTAGCGGGACCGACTCCTACGAGCAGTACTTC.

The rearrangement joins TRBV2 to TRBJ1-6; D remains ambiguous. Between the trimmed V and J ends, which lost 4 bases and 10 bases, there was a span of 11 bases. Per germline, CDR1 SNHLY and CDR2 FYNNEI. The CDR3 has 13 amino acids. The DNA for the CDR3 is TGTGCCAGCAGTGTTGTAGGGAGGTCACCCCTCCACTTT. Translated, it gives CASSVVGRSPLHF.

The chain employs TRBV7-2 and TRBJ1-1, with 8 bases matching TRBD1. The CDR3 extends over 13 amino acids. Germline V CDR1 and CDR2: SGHTA, FQGNSA. After removal of 11 bases from V and 1 base from J, the junction contained 6 bases not matched to a gene. CDR3 sequence reads: CADRGQPNTEAFF. As DNA, the CDR3 is TGTGCCGACAGGGGACAGCCGAACACTGAAGCTTTCTTT.

The chain has TRBV28 and TRBJ1-2; D might be TRBD1 (6 bases). Germline V gene lookup returns CDR1 MDHEN and CDR2 SYDVKM. Trimming cost V 3 bases and J 4 bases, with 9 bases left between them. The CDR3 runs to 13 residues. CDR3 loop: CASSFGGRYGYTF. The CDR3, as DNA: TGTGCCAGCAGTTTTGGGGGCCGCTATGGCTACACCTTC.

V gene TRBV4-3 combines with J gene TRBJ2-7, with a possible D match to TRBD2 (5 bases). Germline V gives CDR1 LGHNA, CDR2 YSLEER. Trimming stripped 0 bases from V and 6 bases from J, with 15 bases between. This CDR3 is built from 15 residues. Here the CDR3 reads CASSQDTAGLAEQYF. CDR3 in DNA: TGCGCCAGCAGCCAAGATACTGCGGGTCTGGCCGAGCAGTACTTC.

This clone has ten or more counts. The rearrangement links TRBV10-3 to TRBJ1-1, with 8 nucleotides matching TRBD1. Germline CDR1 reads ENHRY; CDR2 reads SYGVKD. The CDR3 has 15 residues. Trimming at V came to 3 bases and at J to 1 base, leaving 4 bases not matched to a gene. CDR3 sequence reads: CAISEWDRKNTEAFF. DNA for the CDR3: TGTGCCATCAGTGAATGGGACAGGAAGAACACTGAAGCTTTCTTT.

The chain uses TRBV11-2 and TRBJ1-3, with 7 bases that match TRBD1. This CDR3 has 14 residues. Germline CDR1 SGHAT, CDR2 FQNNGV. J lost 7 bases, V lost 5 bases, and 8 bases had no gene match. The CDR3 loop is CASSQDRVVNTIYF. In DNA form, the CDR3 reads TGTGCCAGCAGCCAAGACAGGGTGGTGAACACCATATATTTT.

This clone was counted between two and nine times. The same CDR3 arises from other DNA sequences in this sample as well. The gene calls are TRBV12-3 or TRBV12-4 and TRBJ1-5; D might be TRBD1 (6 bases). V lost 5 bases and J lost 4, with 9 bases in between. This CDR3 is built from 13 residues. The CDR3 here is CASSRQGNQPQHF. The DNA of the CDR3 is TGTGCCAGCAGTCGGCAGGGGAATCAGCCCCAGCATTTT.

CDR3 amino acids: CASSPHGQGDQPQHF. The CDR3 region has the DNA TGTGCCAGCAGCCCACACGGACAGGGGGATCAGCCCCAGCATTTT. V and J are TRBV7-2 and TRBJ1-5, with TRBD1 matching over 10 bases. Germline CDR1 reads SGHTA; CDR2 reads FQGNSA. The CDR3 is 15 residues long. Losses at the gene ends were 5 bases for V and 5 bases for J; bases not matched to a gene: 6.

This chain links TRBV11-3 with TRBJ2-1; 8 bases are a match to TRBD2. The CDR3 length is 13 residues. Germline values: CDR1 SGHNT, CDR2 YENEEA. After removal of 4 bases from V and 7 bases from J, the junction contained 3 bases not matched to a gene. The CDR3 reads CASSSGLVNEQFF. CDR3 DNA: TGTGCCAGCAGCTCGGGACTAGTGAATGAGCAGTTCTTC.